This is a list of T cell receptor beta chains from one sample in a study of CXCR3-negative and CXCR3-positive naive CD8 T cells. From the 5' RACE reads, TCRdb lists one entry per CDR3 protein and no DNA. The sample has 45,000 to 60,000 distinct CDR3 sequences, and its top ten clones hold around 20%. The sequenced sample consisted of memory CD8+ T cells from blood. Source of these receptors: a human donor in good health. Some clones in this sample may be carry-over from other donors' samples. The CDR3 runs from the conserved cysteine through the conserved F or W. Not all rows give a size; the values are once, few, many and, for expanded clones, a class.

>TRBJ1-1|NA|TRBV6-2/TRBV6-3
CASSYSGQGAWNTEAFF
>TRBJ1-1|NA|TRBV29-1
CSGQMNTEAFF
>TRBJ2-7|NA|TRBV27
CASSLRQGYNEQYF
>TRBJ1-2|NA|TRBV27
CASSLMFQGPEGYGYTF
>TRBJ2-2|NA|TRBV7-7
CASSLSPTMGIGELFF
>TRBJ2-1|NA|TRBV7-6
CASSLRGNLYNEQFF
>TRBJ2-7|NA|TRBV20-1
CSARSPGQQPYEQYF
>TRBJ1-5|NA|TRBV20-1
CSARDFGENQPQHF
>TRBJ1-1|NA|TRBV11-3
CAYRDRADTEAFF
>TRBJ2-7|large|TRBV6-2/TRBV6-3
CASREQGAISYEQYF
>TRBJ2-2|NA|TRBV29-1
CSVEGQGTATGELFF
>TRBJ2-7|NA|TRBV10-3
CAIRGTGGYYEQYF
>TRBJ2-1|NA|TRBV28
CASSLRGPGSYNEQFF
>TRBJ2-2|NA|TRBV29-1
CSVVEQGANTGELFF
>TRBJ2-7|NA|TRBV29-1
CSVAALPYEQYF
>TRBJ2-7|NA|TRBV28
CASSLRDRFYEQYF
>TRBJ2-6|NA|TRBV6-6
CASSYDSTGANVLTF
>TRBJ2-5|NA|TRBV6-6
CASNSVGTSGGITVETQYF
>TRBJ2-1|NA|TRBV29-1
CSVGERTGDYNEQFF
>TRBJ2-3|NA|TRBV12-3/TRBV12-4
CASSTTGTDTQYF
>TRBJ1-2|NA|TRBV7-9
CASSLDGRRVGGYTF
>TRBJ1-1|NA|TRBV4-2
CASSPTWTGPNTEAFF
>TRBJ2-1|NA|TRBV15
CATSREPSYNEQFF
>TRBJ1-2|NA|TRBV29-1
CSVADSYGYTF
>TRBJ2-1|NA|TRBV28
CASSLEGGWDEQFF
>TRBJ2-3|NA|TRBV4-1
CASSQGRAGDPDTQYF
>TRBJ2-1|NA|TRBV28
CASSRDRGYNEQFF
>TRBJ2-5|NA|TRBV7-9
CASSLELGRRLQQETQYF
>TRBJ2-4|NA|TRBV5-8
CASSLDRGLAKNIQYF
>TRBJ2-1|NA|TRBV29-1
CSVVKGAGEQFF
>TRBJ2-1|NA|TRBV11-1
CASGSSGSEQFF
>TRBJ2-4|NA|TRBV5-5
CASSLEQGDIQYF
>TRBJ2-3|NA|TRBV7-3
CASSPGTSGRTDTQYF
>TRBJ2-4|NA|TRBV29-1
CSVSLGDGKNIQYF
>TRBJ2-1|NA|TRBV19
CASSIVAGETNEQFF
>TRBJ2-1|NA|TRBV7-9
CASSFGLSPYNEQFF
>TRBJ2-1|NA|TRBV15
CATSRNRVMEQFF
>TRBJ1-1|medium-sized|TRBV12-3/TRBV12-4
CASSRDTGNTEAFF
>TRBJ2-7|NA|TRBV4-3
CASSQDPSQGYEQYF
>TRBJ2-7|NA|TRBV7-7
CASSPRDISYEQYF